This TCR beta chain was identified during a study of T cell responses to AZD1222 COVID-19 vaccine. The CDR3 has 16 amino acids. Germline V lookup: CDR1 SGHVS, CDR2 FQNEAQ. Trimming took 4 bases from V and 9 from J, leaving 22 bases between them. Generated by immunoSEQ multiplex PCR, the TCRdb table keeps only in-frame clones and is missing some. The data contain under 170,000 clones, around 90% of them singletons. Study observations and caveats: Nearly half of spike-specific TCRs reportedly go after variant regions that carry no mutations. Rises in breadth and depth of Spike-specific TCRs came after two AZD1222 doses. Donor demographics were predominantly white British with a female majority; clonal diversity may be underestimated.

Second-dose recipients at about 4 or about 12 weeks were treated as one pooled group. In the case of this clone: Antigen unknown.

The chain recombines TRBV7-8 with TRBJ1-5; a weak D match, TRBD1 (5 bases). Sequenced here: peripheral blood, sampled 28 days after the second AZD1222 dose. The TCR comes from an adult who received the AZD1222 COVID-19 vaccine. The CDR3 loop reads CASSYRDQGLGGPQHF. CDR3 coding DNA: TGTGCCAGCAGCTATAGGGACCAGGGATTGGGGGGGCCCCAGCATTTT.